The entry that follows covers one T cell receptor beta chain sequence. This clonotype showed up many times. Its specific antigen is unknown. Base-call qualities are not available, and no considerably larger clone is one nucleotide away. Separate amplification of TCR alpha and beta chain libraries was performed from the second PCR step onward. CMV status of each donor was established by measuring IFNgamma production from CD4+ T cells after fresh PBMCs were stimulated overnight with CMV viral lysate. Using Miltenyi beads, CD4 T cells were first positively selected, and CD8 T cells were then positively selected from the CD4-negative fraction. Cells stained for CD3, CD4, CD8, CD45RA, CD27 and a live/dead dye were sorted on a BD Aria II into four subsets by CD45RA and CD27. Blood was obtained from a few healthy volunteers, and the blood from each volunteer was fractionated into CD4 and CD8 T cells and subsequently into four differentiation subsets. Around 120 ml of peripheral blood was collected from each donor, and PBMC were isolated from the blood using Ficoll-Paque PLUS density-gradient centrifugation. The sorted cells were lysed in RLT buffer, after which RNA was extracted using a Qiagen RNeasy kit and kept at -80 degrees C.

This sample is drawn from a study of naive and memory T cell subsets (TCRdb year 2017). About the study as a whole: An open-source, UMI-based TCR alpha and beta sequencing pipeline was applied to sorted naive and memory peripheral blood T cell subsets. Complete agreement was observed between the functional CMV T cell responses and the IgG serology results. RNA was DNase-treated and reverse transcribed with TCR constant-region primers, mostly using SuperScript III.

General findings and caveats noted by the study authors: A few larger clonotypes were present in naive repertoires, especially CD8 naive repertoires, and these clonotypes were possibly memory cells re-expressing CD45RA. RNA-based TCR counts may be influenced by expression changes linked to T cell activation and differentiation. In both CD4 and CD8 cells, going from naive through CM, EM and EMRA, the Gini index went up while Shannon and inverse Simpson diversity went down. A power law was followed by TCR abundance, with an exponent that differed between naive and memory subsets but was consistent across the three individuals. Clonotypes were defined as single alpha or beta chain sequences, not paired alpha/beta receptors. The repertoire findings for the naive and memory subsets could not be validated, as no ground truth was available. After error correction, only a single occurrence was seen for over 95% of naive TCR sequences, so much steeper abundance distributions were produced than in memory subsets.

Library generation was performed with UMI-ligation and nested PCR. To cover both TRBC1 and TRBC2, the beta constant-region primer consisted of an equimolar mix of two oligonucleotides. The ligated cDNA went through four rounds of PCR with nested alpha and beta constant-region primers together with the SP2 primer. A single-stranded oligonucleotide containing the SP2 primer and a 12-nucleotide UMI was joined to the 3' end of the cDNA by T4 RNA ligase 1. The ligation reaction was kept at 16 degrees C for roughly 19-24 hours. PCR2 was typically run as a SYBR Green qPCR and stopped at a predetermined threshold to prevent over-amplification. Agencourt AMPure XP magnetic beads were used for all purifications after the first. Libraries were quantified by Qubit and checked on a TapeStation, where a main peak was expected near 650 bp. Pooled libraries were sequenced on an Illumina MiSeq with v2 2x251 paired-end kits, typically giving roughly 0.9-2.2 million reads per sample. Each sample's library went into the pool at about 4 nM, and roughly 5-8% PhiX was added to help with cluster recognition. The original methods were these. FASTQ reads processed by Demultiplexor were assigned V and J genes by Decombinator through tag matching that tolerated a single base-pair mismatch. Collapsinator relied on UMIs to fix sequencing errors as well as frequency errors caused by PCR heterogeneity. TCRs were translated and CDR3s were extracted from the conserved cysteine to the FGXG phenylalanine by CDR3Translator, with non-productive sequences being flagged. Repertoires were subsampled to equal numbers of UMI-defined TCRs before Gini, Shannon entropy and inverse Simpson indices were calculated. Clonotype abundance distributions were fitted to a power law by maximum likelihood within the linear range. When run on a single naive CD8 sample, MIGEC and the pipeline yielded similar UMI counts, similar unique TCR numbers and similar clonal distributions. In one analysis, naive TCRs also found in any memory subset of the same donor were removed from the naive repertoire. A set of 6,000 to 8,000 CMV-associated CDR3 sequences, compiled from VDJdb and a published dataset, was used to search the repertoires. TCRdb reprocessed the public reads (quality trimming at Q25 with fastp, clone calling with MiXCR) and kept in-frame beta chains. Entries that share a CDR3 protein sequence are merged under the most common genes and DNA. The V and J calls and clone size come from TCRdb's table, not from the authors' own analysis. The sample table shows about 160,000 distinct CDR3 sequences, and roughly 22% are seen once. In total, the top ten clones hold about 0.11% of the sample.

The sample taken for sequencing was naive CD4+ T cells from blood. Per the publication, the cell subset or site label means: naive T cells, CD45RA high CD27+. The sequence derives from a human donor in good health.

This receptor carries the CDR3 CSASPRQGRNIQYF. In nucleotide form, the sequence is TGCAGTGCTAGTCCCCGACAGGGGAGAAACATTCAGTACTTC. The chain was built from TRBV20-1 and TRBJ2-4, with 8 bases matching TRBD1. According to the germline V gene (reference sequence), CDR1 reads DFQATT and CDR2 reads SNEGSKA. Germline trimming: 3 bases from V, 6 bases from J; junction bases outside gene matches: 7. Taken from cysteine to phenylalanine, the CDR3 has 14 residues. Only the CDR3 DNA stays, 42 bases, in frame from base 1.